In its sample, the clone carrying this T cell receptor beta chain was seen a few times. This entry comes from a study of blood T cell repertoires in COVID-19. Losses at the gene ends were 5 bases for V and 6 bases for J; bases not matched to a gene: 8. Germline assignment: CDR1 SEHNR and CDR2 FQNEAQ (reference sequence). CDR3 length: 15 amino acids. TCRdb's table, derived via immunoSEQ multiplex PCR, lists solely in-frame clones and lacks some. The repertoire holds 75,000 to 100,000 clones, with over 65% as singletons. J is TRBJ2-2 and V is TRBV7-9; 8 bases are shared with TRBD1. Sequencing was done on a sample of peripheral blood. This receptor was identified in a human donor in a cohort sampled during active COVID-19. The chain's CDR3 is CASSAHRGEAGELFF. CDR3 DNA: TGTGCCAGCAGCGCACACAGGGGGGAGGCCGGGGAGCTGTTTTTT.